Listed here are 11 T cell receptor beta chains from one sample, sequenced in a study of cytomegalovirus exposure and HLA in healthy donors. 60 Vbeta and 13 Jbeta primers were used in PCR. Clones were read by immunoSEQ multiplex PCR, and TCRdb kept only the in-frame ones, dropping some. This sample's clone table lists about 67,000 clones. Sequencing input: PBMCs. The receptors derive from a man aged 25 to 40 in good health and CMV-seropositive.

The chain's CDR3 is CASSLGAGKQETQYF. The CDR3 nucleotides are TGTGCCAGCAGCTTAGGGGCGGGAAAACAAGAGACCCAGTACTTC. This rearrangement joins TRBV7-6 to TRBJ2-5; tentatively, D is TRBD2 (6 bases). The V end lost 1 base, the J end lost 2 bases, and 11 bases lay between the germline ends. This CDR3 comprises 15 residues. The germline gives CDR1 SGHVS, CDR2 FNYEAQ.

This sequence joins TRBV6-6 and TRBJ2-2, with TRBD1 as a possible D gene (6 bases). Trimming stripped 6 bases from V and 6 bases from J, with 17 bases between. Per germline, CDR1 MNHNY and CDR2 SVGAGI (reference sequence). The CDR3 is made up of 15 amino acids. CDR3 DNA: TGTGCCAGCAGGCAACAACAGGGTGTCTCCGGGGAGCTGTTTTTT. It encodes CASRQQQGVSGELFF.

As DNA, the CDR3 is TGCGCCAGCAGCTTGGAGGACAGCCTATCTTACGAGCAGTACTTC. Encoded protein: CASSLEDSLSYEQYF. The V call is TRBV5-1, the J call TRBJ2-7, with a weak D call TRBD1 (6 bases). Trimming cost V 0 bases and J 4 bases, with 14 bases left between them. This CDR3 is built from 15 residues. Germline CDR1 is SGHRS and CDR2 is YFSETQ.

The chain couples TRBV11-2 to TRBJ2-7; 13 bases agree with TRBD2. Looked up from germline, CDR1 is SGHAT and CDR2 is FQNNGV. The CDR3 extends over 14 amino acids. V gave up 4 bases and J gave up 5 bases; unmatched junction bases: 2. The CDR3 sequence is CASSSTSGRDEQYF. The CDR3 DNA sequence: TGTGCCAGCAGCTCAACTAGCGGGAGGGACGAGCAGTACTTC.

This chain joins TRBV5-1 and TRBJ2-7, with 8 positions matching TRBD1. This CDR3 has 16 residues. Per the germline V gene, CDR1 is SGHRS and CDR2 is YFSETQ. V lost 0 bases and J lost 3; bases outside the gene matches: 8. The CDR3 sequence: CASSLAPGQVVYEQYF. The CDR3 DNA reads TGCGCCAGCAGCTTGGCCCCGGGACAGGTGGTCTACGAGCAGTACTTC.

This chain uses TRBV18 with TRBJ2-2; D is perhaps TRBD2 (6 bases). CDR1 and CDR2 (germline): KGHSH, LQKENI. The CDR3 totals 17 residues. The V end was cut by 3 bases, the J end by 0 bases, with 14 bases between. The CDR3 region is CASSPLDYLANTGELFF. In DNA, the CDR3 is TGTGCCAGCTCACCTCTGGACTACCTAGCGAACACCGGGGAGCTGTTTTTT. The variable domain in full, completed from reference TRBV18 and TRBJ2-2, reads NAGVMQNPRHLVRRRGQEARLRCSPMKGHSHVYWYRQLPEEGLKFMVYLQKENIIDESGMPKERFSAEFPKEGPSILRIQQVVRGDSAAYFCASSPLDYLANTGELFFGEGSRLTVL.

This rearrangement joins TRBV28 to TRBJ1-5; D might be TRBD1 (6 bases). The CDR3 runs 15 residues. Trimming left V 7 bases short and J 2 bases short, with 15 bases between. Germline V gene sequence: CDR1 MDHEN, CDR2 SYDVKM. CDR3: CASILTGYGNQPQHF. CDR3 DNA: TGTGCCAGCATCCTAACAGGGTATGGCAATCAGCCCCAGCATTTT.

The rearrangement uses TRBV29-1 and TRBJ2-7; 10 bases line up with TRBD1. V was clipped by 5 bases and J by 2 bases; unmatched bases: 12. CDR3 length equals 16 residues. Germline assignment: CDR1 SQVTM and CDR2 ANQGSEA. The CDR3 nucleotides read TGCAGCGTTAGACGAGCCGGGACAGGGGCGGCCTACGAGCAGTACTTC. This translates into CSVRRAGTGAAYEQYF.

The CDR3 sequence is CASSLGQGARGYTF. The CDR3 coding sequence is TGTGCCAGCAGCTTGGGACAGGGGGCGCGTGGCTACACCTTC. This chain joins TRBV11-2 and TRBJ1-2; 12 bases align to TRBD1. This CDR3 contains 14 residues. Germline values: CDR1 SGHAT, CDR2 FQNNGV. V lost 3 bases, J lost 7 bases, and 3 bases stayed unmatched.

The chain joins TRBV5-6 to TRBJ2-7; possibly TRBD2 for D (5 bases). This CDR3 is 14 amino acids long. Trimming removed 5 bases from V and 3 bases from J, with 15 bases in between. Germline-derived CDR1 and CDR2 are SGHDT and YYEEEE. The CDR3 reads CASSPGPRGYEQYF. CDR3 bases: TGTGCCAGCAGTCCCGGCCCACGGGGCTACGAGCAGTACTTC.

V gene TRBV27 combines with J gene TRBJ2-7, with 8 bases aligning to TRBD1. V shed 2 bases and J 0 bases; nucleotides not matched to a gene: 3. Germline V gene sequence: CDR1 MNHEY, CDR2 SMNVEV (reference sequence). This CDR3 is 15 amino acids long. The CDR3 loop is CASSLGTGGSYEQYF. In nucleotides, the CDR3 is TGTGCCAGCAGTTTAGGCACAGGGGGCTCCTACGAGCAGTACTTC.